This T cell receptor beta chain was captured in a study of blood T cells in healthy people across ages. The germline V gene encodes CDR1 DFQATT and CDR2 SNEGSKA (reference sequence). The CDR3 has 15 residues. V was cut by 1 base and J by 2 bases, with 14 bases left in between. Broader study findings: Diversity was estimated from one million T cells, and these estimates were considered underestimates.

PBMCs numbering at least 6 million were isolated per sample. For this clonotype: What it binds is not known.

Next came a second PCR, run for about 6 to 12 cycles, which used a sample-barcoded 5' primer along with a J-beta primer mix. From the 5' RACE reads, TCRdb called clonotypes with MiXCR, one entry per CDR3 protein. This sample has around 1.5 million distinct CDR3 sequences, with roughly 40% found just once. The origin of this receptor is a young woman in good health. Input material: blood. The J gene is TRBJ1-2, the V gene TRBV20-1; D might be TRBD1 (6 bases). The CDR3 DNA sequence: TGCAGTGCTAGAGGTGGGGCAGGGGAGAACTATGGCTACACCTTC. It specifies CSARGGAGENYGYTF.